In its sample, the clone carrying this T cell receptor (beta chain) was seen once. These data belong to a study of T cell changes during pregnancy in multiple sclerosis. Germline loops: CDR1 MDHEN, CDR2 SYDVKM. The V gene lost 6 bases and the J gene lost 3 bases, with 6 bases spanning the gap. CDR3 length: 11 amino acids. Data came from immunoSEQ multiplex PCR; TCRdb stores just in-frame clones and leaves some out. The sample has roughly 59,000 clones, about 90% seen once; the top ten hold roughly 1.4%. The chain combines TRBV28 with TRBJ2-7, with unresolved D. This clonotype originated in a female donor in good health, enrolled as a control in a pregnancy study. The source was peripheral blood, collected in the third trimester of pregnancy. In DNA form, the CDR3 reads TGTGCCAGCAGCCTCTACTACGAGCAGTACTTC. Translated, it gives CASSLYYEQYF.